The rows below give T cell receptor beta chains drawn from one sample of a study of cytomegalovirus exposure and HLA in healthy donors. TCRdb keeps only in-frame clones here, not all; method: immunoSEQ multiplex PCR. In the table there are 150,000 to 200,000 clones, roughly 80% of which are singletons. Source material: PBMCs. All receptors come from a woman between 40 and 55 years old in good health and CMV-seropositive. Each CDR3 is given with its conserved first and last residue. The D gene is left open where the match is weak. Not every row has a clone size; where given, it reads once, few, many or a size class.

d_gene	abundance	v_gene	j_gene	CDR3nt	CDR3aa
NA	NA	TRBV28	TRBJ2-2	TGTGCCAGCAGTTTCCTAAACACCGGGGAGCTGTTTTTT	CASSFLNTGELFF
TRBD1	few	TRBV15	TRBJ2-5	TGTGCCACCAGCAGGTTGGGACAGGGAATAGAGACCCAGTACTTC	CATSRLGQGIETQYF
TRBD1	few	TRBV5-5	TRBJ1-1	TGTGCCAGCAGCTGGACTCCGGGACAGGGGGTTACTGAAGCTTTCTTT	CASSWTPGQGVTEAFF
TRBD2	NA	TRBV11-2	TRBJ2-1	TGTGCCAGCAGCCCTGGGACTAGCGGGAGTTTTCTTCGCAATGAGCAGTTCTTC	CASSPGTSGSFLRNEQFF
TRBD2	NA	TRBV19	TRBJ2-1	TGTGCCAGTAGTATAGATGAGAGCGGGAGGGGCCCCGTGCAGTTCTTC	CASSIDESGRGPVQFF
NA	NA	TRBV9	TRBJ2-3	TGTGCCAGCAGCCTCAGAGGTGAAGATACGCAGTATTTT	CASSLRGEDTQYF
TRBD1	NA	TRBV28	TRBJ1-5	TGTGCCAGCAGGGGGACAGGGCGGCTTCAGCCCCAGCATTTT	CASRGTGRLQPQHF
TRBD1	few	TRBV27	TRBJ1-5	TGTGCCAGCAGTTTAGACAGGGATAATCAGCCCCAGCATTTT	CASSLDRDNQPQHF
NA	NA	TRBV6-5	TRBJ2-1	TGTGCCAGCAGTTACTCCCTAGCAAGGTCGGACAATGAGCAGTTCTTC	CASSYSLARSDNEQFF
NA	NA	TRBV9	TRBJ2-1	TGTGCCAGCAATACAGGGACCTCCTACAATGAGCAGTTCTTC	CASNTGTSYNEQFF
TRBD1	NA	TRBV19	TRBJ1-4	TGTGCCAGTAGGGCACAGGGGAGACCTAATGAAAAACTGTTTTTT	CASRAQGRPNEKLFF
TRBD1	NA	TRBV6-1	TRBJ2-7	TGTGCCAGCAGTGTACCGGGACAGGGTACTTACGAGCAGTACTTC	CASSVPGQGTYEQYF
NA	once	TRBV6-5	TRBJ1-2	TGTGCCAGCAGTTACTCGCGACAGCATGGCTACACCTTC	CASSYSRQHGYTF
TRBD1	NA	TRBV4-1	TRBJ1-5	TGCGCCAGCAGCCAAGGGATTGCAGGGGGTAACGAGCCCCAGCATTTT	CASSQGIAGGNEPQHF
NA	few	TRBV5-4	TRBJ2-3	TGTGCCAGCAGCTCGGCGGTAGTGGCGGATACGCAGTATTTT	CASSSAVVADTQYF
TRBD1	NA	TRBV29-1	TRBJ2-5	TGCAGCGTTGCAAGGGGGCGAGAGACCCAGTACTTC	CSVARGRETQYF
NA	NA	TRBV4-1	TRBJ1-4	TGCGCCAGCAGCCCAATACAGGGTCACGGTGAAAAACTGTTTTTT	CASSPIQGHGEKLFF
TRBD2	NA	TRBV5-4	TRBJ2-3	TGTGCCAGCAGCTCGGGGGTAGGAGCGGGGGTGACAGATACGCAGTATTTT	CASSSGVGAGVTDTQYF
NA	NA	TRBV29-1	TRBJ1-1	TGCAGCGCCATTACTGAAGCGGACACTGAAGCTTTCTTT	CSAITEADTEAFF
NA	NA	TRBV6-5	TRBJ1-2	TGTGCCAGCAGTCTTGGACTCTGGGAGGGCTACACCTTC	CASSLGLWEGYTF
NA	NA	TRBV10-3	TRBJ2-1	TGTGCCATCAGTGAGACGGGAACTGACAATGAGCAGTTCTTC	CAISETGTDNEQFF
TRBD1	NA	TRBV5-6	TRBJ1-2	TGTGCCAGCAGCGCAGGAGGGCAGGGGGGTAACTATGGCTACACCTTC	CASSAGGQGGNYGYTF
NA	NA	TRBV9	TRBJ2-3	TGTGCCAGCAGCAGGCGGGGAGGAGCTAGCACAGATACGCAGTATTTT	CASSRRGGASTDTQYF
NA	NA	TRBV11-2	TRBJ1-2	TGTGCCAGCAGCTTAGTGGGCCTTGGGTATGGCTACACCTTC	CASSLVGLGYGYTF
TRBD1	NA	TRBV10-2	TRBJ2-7	TGCGCCAGCAGTGAGTCCCGGGACAGGGGGCTCAAGCAGTACTTC	CASSESRDRGLKQYF